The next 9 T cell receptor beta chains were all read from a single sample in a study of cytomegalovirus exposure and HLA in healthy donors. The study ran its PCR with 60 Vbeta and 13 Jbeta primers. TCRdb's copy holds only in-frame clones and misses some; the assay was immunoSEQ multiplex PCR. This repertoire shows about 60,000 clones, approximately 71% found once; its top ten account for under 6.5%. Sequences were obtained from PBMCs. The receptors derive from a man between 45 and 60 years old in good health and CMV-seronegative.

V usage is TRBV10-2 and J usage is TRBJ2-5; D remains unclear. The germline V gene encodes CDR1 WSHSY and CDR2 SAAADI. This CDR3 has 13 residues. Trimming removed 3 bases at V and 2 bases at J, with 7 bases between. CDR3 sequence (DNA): TGCGCCAGCAGTGAAAATCCTCAAGAGACCCAGTACTTC. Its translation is CASSENPQETQYF.

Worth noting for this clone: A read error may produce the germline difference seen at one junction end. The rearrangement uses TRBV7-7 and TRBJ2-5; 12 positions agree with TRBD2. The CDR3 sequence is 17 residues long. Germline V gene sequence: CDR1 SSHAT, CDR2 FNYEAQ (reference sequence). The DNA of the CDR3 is TGTGCTAGCAGCTTAGGCAGACTAGCGGGGGCTCAAGAGACCCAGTACTTC. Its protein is CASSLGRLAGAQETQYF.

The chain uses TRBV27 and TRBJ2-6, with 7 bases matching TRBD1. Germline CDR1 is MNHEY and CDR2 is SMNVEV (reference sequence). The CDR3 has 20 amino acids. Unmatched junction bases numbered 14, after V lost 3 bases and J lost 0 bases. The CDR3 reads CASSFRQHVGGLSGANVLTF. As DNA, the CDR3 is TGTGCCAGCAGTTTTCGGCAACATGTAGGGGGCCTCTCTGGGGCCAACGTCCTGACTTTC.

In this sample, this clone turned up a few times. This CDR3 reads CASSYWGGGSPLHF. CDR3 in DNA: TGTGCCAGCAGCTACTGGGGAGGAGGTTCACCCCTCCACTTT. The chain combines TRBV7-3 with TRBJ1-6, with D uncertain. Between the trimmed V and J ends, which lost 4 bases and 9 bases, there was a span of 13 bases. This CDR3 has 14 amino acids. CDR1 is SGHTA, CDR2 FQGTGA, per germline.

The CDR3 reads CASRAGTGLNQPQHF. For the CDR3, the DNA is TGTGCCAGCAGGGCCGGGACAGGGCTTAATCAGCCCCAGCATTTT. The rearrangement uses TRBV2 and TRBJ1-5; 9 bases are a match to TRBD1. CDR1 and CDR2 (germline): SNHLY, FYNNEI. CDR3 length: 15 residues. Trimming removed 6 bases from V and 4 bases from J; junction bases left unmatched: 7.

The CDR3 DNA follows: TGTGCCAGCAAGACAGGGACAAACACCGGGGAGCTGTTTTTT. As protein: CASKTGTNTGELFF. This chain connects TRBV6-1 to TRBJ2-2; TRBD1 aligns across 7 bases. Germline CDR1 and CDR2: MNHNS and SASEGT. V lost 7 bases, J lost 2 bases, and 4 bases stayed unmatched. The CDR3 covers 14 residues.

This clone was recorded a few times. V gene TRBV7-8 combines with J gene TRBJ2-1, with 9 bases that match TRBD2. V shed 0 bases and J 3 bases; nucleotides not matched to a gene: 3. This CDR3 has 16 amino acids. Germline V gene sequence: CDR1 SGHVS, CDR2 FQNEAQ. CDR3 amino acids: CASSLARGGGYNEQFF. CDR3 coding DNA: TGTGCCAGCAGCTTAGCGCGGGGGGGAGGCTACAATGAGCAGTTCTTC.

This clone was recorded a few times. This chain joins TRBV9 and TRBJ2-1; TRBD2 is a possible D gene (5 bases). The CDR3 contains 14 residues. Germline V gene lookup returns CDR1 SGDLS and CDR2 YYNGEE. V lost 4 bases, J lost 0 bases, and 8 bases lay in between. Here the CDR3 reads CASSSTSSYNEQFF. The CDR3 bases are TGTGCCAGCAGCTCCACTAGCTCCTACAATGAGCAGTTCTTC.

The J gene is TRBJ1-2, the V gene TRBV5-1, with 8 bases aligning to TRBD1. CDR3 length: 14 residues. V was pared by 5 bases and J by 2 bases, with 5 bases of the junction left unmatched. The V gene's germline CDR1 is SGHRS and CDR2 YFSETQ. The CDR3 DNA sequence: TGCGCCAGCAGTCAAGGACAGGGAAACTATGGCTACACCTTC. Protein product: CASSQGQGNYGYTF.